Following are 32 T cell receptor beta chains from one sample sequenced in a study of blood T cell repertoires in COVID-19. Sequenced by immunoSEQ multiplex PCR; TCRdb stores in-frame clones only, minus some. The sample records 180,000 or so clones, about nine tenths being singletons. Input material: peripheral blood. The receptors originated from a man between 35 and 55 years old with acute or convalescent COVID-19.

The chain is built from TRBV19 and TRBJ1-1; 7 bases are a match to TRBD1. CDR3 length: 11 amino acids. Germline values: CDR1 LNHDA, CDR2 SQIVND (reference sequence). Trimming at V came to 3 bases and at J to 11 bases, leaving 3 bases not matched to a gene. The CDR3 nucleotides read TGTGCCAGTAGTATGGGACAGCGGGCTTTCTTT. Amino acids: CASSMGQRAFF. The full variable domain, completed using reference TRBV19 and TRBJ1-1, is DGGITQSPKYLFRKEGQNVTLSCEQNLNHDAMYWYRQDPGQGLRLIYYSQIVNDFQKGDIAEGYSVSREKKESFPLTVTSAQKNPTAFYLCASSMGQRAFFGQGTRLTVV.

The rearrangement links TRBV6-6 to TRBJ1-1; 7 bases agree with TRBD1. Germline CDR1 and CDR2: MNHNY and SVGAGI (reference sequence). The CDR3 extends over 14 amino acids. Germline trimming cut 6 bases from V and 3 bases from J; bases unmatched to any gene: 7. DNA for the CDR3: TGTGCCAGCAGACACAGGGGTAAGTACACTGAAGCTTTCTTT. It specifies CASRHRGKYTEAFF.

The chain combines TRBV5-4 with TRBJ1-1, with D possibly matching TRBD1 (5 bases). Looked up from germline, CDR1 is SGHNT and CDR2 is YYREEE (reference sequence). V dropped 0 bases and J dropped 1 base, with 7 bases sitting between them. The CDR3 is 14 amino acids. Here the CDR3 DNA reads TGTGCCAGCAGCTTGGGTGACAGGAACACTGAAGCTTTCTTT. It codes for CASSLGDRNTEAFF.

The gene calls are TRBV4-1 and TRBJ2-1; unclear D gene. Germline values: CDR1 MGHRA, CDR2 YSYEKL. V was trimmed by 4 bases and J by 0 bases, leaving 13 bases between them. CDR3 size: 16 residues. The CDR3 nucleotides read TGCGCCAGCAGCCCCGCCCGCGTGAGCTCCTACAATGAGCAGTTCTTC. Protein sequence: CASSPARVSSYNEQFF.

DNA of the CDR3: TGTGCCAGCAGCACGGAACAGGGGGCCACTGAAGCTTTCTTT. Residues: CASSTEQGATEAFF. This sequence joins TRBV5-4 and TRBJ1-1, with TRBD1 identical over 9 bases. The germline V gene encodes CDR1 SGHNT and CDR2 YYREEE (reference sequence). V lost 4 bases and J lost 4; bases outside the gene matches: 5. This CDR3 has 14 amino acids. The full variable domain, rest sourced from reference TRBV5-4 and TRBJ1-1, is ETGVTQSPTHLIKTRGQQVTLRCSSQSGHNTVSWYQQALGQGPQFIFQYYREEENGRGNFPPRFSGLQFPNYSSELNVNALELDDSALYLCASSTEQGATEAFFGQGTRLTVV.

This clone was counted only a few times. V and J are TRBV20-1 and TRBJ2-7; the D gene is possibly TRBD2 (5 bases). V lost 4 bases and J 3 bases, leaving 7 bases between the germline ends. Germline V gene data show CDR1 as DFQATT and CDR2 as SNEGSKA (reference sequence). CDR3 length equals 11 residues. The chain's CDR3 is CSATDFYEQYF. CDR3 bases: TGCAGTGCTACGGACTTCTACGAGCAGTACTTC.

The chain recombines TRBV19 with TRBJ1-1; possible D gene TRBD1, 6 bases. This CDR3 region has 15 residues. Trimming took off 9 bases at V and 1 base at J, with 18 bases between the two ends. CDR1 is LNHDA and CDR2 is SQIVND in the germline V gene (reference sequence). The CDR3 sequence is CASRGGGPGNTEAFF. In DNA form, the CDR3 reads TGTGCCAGCAGGGGAGGGGGGCCAGGGAACACTGAAGCTTTCTTT.

J is TRBJ1-5 and V is TRBV19; 7 positions match TRBD1. The CDR3 sequence is 16 residues long. Germline V gene data show CDR1 as LNHDA and CDR2 as SQIVND (reference sequence). J was trimmed by 3 bases and V by 5 bases; bases with no gene match: 10. The CDR3 sequence is CASSALPDRHNQPQHF. CDR3 nucleotides: TGTGCCAGTAGTGCCCTTCCGGACAGGCACAATCAGCCCCAGCATTTT. The variable domain in full, with the rest retrieved from reference TRBV19 and TRBJ1-5, is DGGITQSPKYLFRKEGQNVTLSCEQNLNHDAMYWYRQDPGQGLRLIYYSQIVNDFQKGDIAEGYSVSREKKESFPLTVTSAQKNPTAFYLCASSALPDRHNQPQHFGDGTRLSIL.

The gene calls are TRBV7-2 and TRBJ1-1, with D unresolved. The CDR3 extends over 14 amino acids. Germline CDR1 is SGHTA and CDR2 is FQGNSA. The germline V and J ends were trimmed by 2 bases and 1 base, with 8 bases remaining between them. The CDR3, as DNA: TGTGCCAGCAGCTTATACGGGTCGAACACTGAAGCTTTCTTT. The encoded protein is CASSLYGSNTEAFF.

This rearrangement joins TRBV19 to TRBJ1-5; a weak D match, TRBD1 (5 bases). The germline V and J ends were trimmed by 3 bases and 6 bases, with 12 bases remaining between them. From germline, CDR1 is LNHDA and CDR2 SQIVND (reference sequence). This CDR3 region has 14 residues. The CDR3 here is CASSMDNEAQPQHF. The CDR3 DNA sequence: TGTGCCAGTAGTATGGACAACGAGGCTCAGCCCCAGCATTTT.

DNA for the CDR3: TGTGCCATCAGTGAGCAGGTTGGCAGGGGCTATGGCTACACCTTC. The encoded protein is CAISEQVGRGYGYTF. The chain is built from TRBV10-3 and TRBJ1-2, with D possibly being TRBD1 (6 bases). The germline CDR1 and CDR2 sequences are ENHRY and SYGVKD. CDR3 length: 15 amino acids. With 2 bases removed from V and 4 bases from J, the gap between germline ends came to 14 bases.

The chain links TRBV2 to TRBJ2-2; the D gene is possibly TRBD1 (6 bases). The CDR3 length is 15 residues. V lost 6 bases, J lost 4 bases, and 15 bases lay in between. CDR1 SNHLY and CDR2 FYNNEI come from the germline V gene. The CDR3 DNA reads as TGTGCCAGCAGGGTTGGGACATCGTCCACCGGGGAGCTGTTTTTT. Translation gives CASRVGTSSTGELFF.

The chain joins TRBV27 to TRBJ2-7; 7 nucleotides agree with TRBD1. V dropped 5 bases and J dropped 4; count of bases not matched to a gene: 17. CDR3 length equals 17 residues. CDR1 is MNHEY, CDR2 SMNVEV, per germline (reference sequence). In DNA, the CDR3 is TGTGCCAGCAGTCTGACAGGGATACCTTCTTCTGGATACGAGCAGTACTTC. This codes for CASSLTGIPSSGYEQYF.

The chain joins TRBV7-9 to TRBJ1-2; D is ambiguous. V was trimmed by 4 bases and J by 8 bases, leaving 14 bases between them. CDR1 SEHNR and CDR2 FQNEAQ come from the germline V gene (reference sequence). The CDR3 is made up of 13 amino acids. The CDR3: CASSSSGVGGYTF. CDR3 sequence (DNA): TGTGCCAGCAGCTCGTCCGGGGTAGGGGGCTACACCTTC. Supplemented by reference TRBV7-9 and TRBJ1-2, the full variable domain reads DTGVSQNPRHKITKRGQNVTFRCDPISEHNRLYWYRQTLGQGPEFLTYFQNEAQLEKSRLLSDRFSAERPKGSFSTLEIQRTEQGDSAMYLCASSSSGVGGYTFGSGTRLTVV.

The chain recombines TRBV12-5 with TRBJ1-2, with 7 bases lining up with TRBD1. V trimming: 4 bases; J trimming: 3 bases; junction bases outside the gene matches: 5. The CDR3 is made up of 14 amino acids. From germline, CDR1 is LGHNT and CDR2 FRNRAP. CDR3 residues: CASGYGQEDYGYTF. Here the CDR3 DNA reads TGTGCTAGTGGTTACGGACAGGAGGACTATGGCTACACCTTC.

This clone was recorded once. The chain employs TRBV5-5 and TRBJ2-1, with 9 bases identical to TRBD1. Unmatched junction bases numbered 5, after V lost 4 bases and J lost 6 bases. The CDR3 contains 14 residues. Germline V gives CDR1 SGHKS, CDR2 YYEKEE (reference sequence). The CDR3 loop reads CASSTTGGRNEQFF. The CDR3 region has the DNA TGTGCCAGCAGCACTACAGGGGGCCGCAATGAGCAGTTCTTC.

V usage is TRBV2 and J usage is TRBJ1-2, with 9 bases matching TRBD1. This CDR3 comprises 14 residues. Germline V gives CDR1 SNHLY, CDR2 FYNNEI. Trimming at V came to 8 bases and at J to 6 bases, leaving 10 bases not matched to a gene. This CDR3 reads CASGPPGQGDGYTF. For the CDR3, the DNA is TGTGCCAGCGGCCCTCCGGGACAGGGTGATGGCTACACCTTC.

The V gene is TRBV29-1, the J gene TRBJ2-5; possibly TRBD1 for D (6 bases). Germline assignment: CDR1 SQVTM and CDR2 ANQGSEA. V lost 7 bases to trimming and J lost 1 base, with 13 bases between them. The CDR3 sequence is 13 residues long. The CDR3 DNA follows: TGCAGCGCCACGGACAGTACCCAAGAGACCCAGTACTTC. This codes for CSATDSTQETQYF.

This chain joins TRBV15 and TRBJ2-7; 8 bases line up with TRBD1. The CDR3 consists of 15 residues. Per germline, CDR1 LNHNV and CDR2 YYDKDF (reference sequence). V was pared by 1 base and J by 0 bases, with 2 bases of the junction left unmatched. The CDR3 coding sequence is TGTGCCACCAGCAGAGGACAGGGGAGCTCCTACGAGCAGTACTTC. It specifies CATSRGQGSSYEQYF. Supplemented by reference TRBV15 and TRBJ2-7, the full variable domain reads DAMVIQNPRYQVTQFGKPVTLSCSQTLNHNVMYWYQQKSSQAPKLLFHYYDKDFNNEADTPDNFQSRRPNTSFCFLDIRSPGLGDTAMYLCATSRGQGSSYEQYFGPGTRLTVT.

The rearrangement uses TRBV6-5 and TRBJ2-1; D is possibly TRBD2 (6 bases). Germline V gene data show CDR1 as MNHEY and CDR2 as SVGAGI. The CDR3 extends over 15 amino acids. V was pared by 6 bases and J by 3 bases, with 15 bases between. Here the CDR3 reads CASRASFGGYNEQFF. In DNA form, the CDR3 reads TGTGCCAGCAGGGCCTCGTTCGGGGGCTACAATGAGCAGTTCTTC.

The chain is built from TRBV5-1 and TRBJ2-5, with D maybe TRBD2 (6 bases). From germline, CDR1 is SGHRS and CDR2 YFSETQ. Trimming cost V 3 bases and J 3 bases, with 12 bases left between them. This CDR3 has 14 amino acids. The CDR3 DNA follows: TGCGCCAGCAGCTCCGGGGACTTAGAAGAGACCCAGTACTTC. This translates into CASSSGDLEETQYF.

This clone occurred once. In DNA, the CDR3 is TGTGCCAGCAGCACAAACCTGTTTTGTGGGGCTCAGGACGGCTACACCTTC. Translating gives CASSTNLFCGAQDGYTF. The chain couples TRBV11-3 to TRBJ1-2; D is possibly TRBD1 (5 bases). From germline, CDR1 is SGHNT and CDR2 YENEEA. The CDR3 runs 17 residues. Trimming took off 5 bases at V and 8 bases at J, with 27 bases between the two ends.

The genes are TRBV19 and TRBJ1-4, with D possibly matching TRBD1 (5 bases). The V gene lost 3 bases and the J gene lost 4 bases, with 9 bases spanning the gap. The CDR3 has 14 amino acids. Germline V gene sequence: CDR1 LNHDA, CDR2 SQIVND (reference sequence). The CDR3 sequence is CASSITGVNEKLFF. CDR3 nucleotides: TGTGCCAGTAGTATCACAGGCGTTAATGAAAAACTGTTTTTT.

V usage is TRBV14 and J usage is TRBJ2-7; 8 nucleotides agree with TRBD1. V gave up 0 bases and J gave up 9 bases; unmatched junction bases: 10. This CDR3 contains 15 residues. CDR1 and CDR2 from the germline V gene are SGHDN and FVKESK. The CDR3 region has the DNA TGTGCCAGCAGCCAAGATTTCGGACAGGGATTTATGCAGTACTTC. As protein: CASSQDFGQGFMQYF.

Here the CDR3 reads CASSESSSGALNIQYF. In DNA, the CDR3 is TGTGCCAGCAGTGAATCGTCTAGCGGGGCCTTAAACATTCAGTACTTC. The chain carries TRBV2 and TRBJ2-4, with TRBD2 identical over 9 bases. The CDR3 extends over 16 amino acids. Germline V gene sequence: CDR1 SNHLY, CDR2 FYNNEI. With V trimmed by 2 bases and J by 6 bases, 8 bases remained unmatched.

V and J are TRBV4-1 and TRBJ2-7; perhaps TRBD1 as D (6 bases). The CDR3 loop spans 15 amino acids. From germline, CDR1 is MGHRA and CDR2 YSYEKL. Trimming shortened V by 1 base and J by 7 bases, and 17 bases separated the two germline ends. The DNA of the CDR3 is TGCGCCAGCAGCCAAGCGATGGGGGCGCGTAATGAGCAGTACTTC. Residues: CASSQAMGARNEQYF.

CDR3 loop: CAISGDRFYGYTF. The DNA of the CDR3 is TGTGCCATCAGCGGGGACAGGTTCTATGGCTACACCTTC. V and J are TRBV10-3 and TRBJ1-2, with TRBD1 matching 8 bases. CDR1 and CDR2 from the germline V gene are ENHRY and SYGVKD. The CDR3 sequence is 13 residues long. V lost 6 bases, J lost 4 bases, and 4 bases stayed unmatched.

The table lists this clone with a count of one. This sequence joins TRBV19 and TRBJ2-6; D is possibly TRBD2 (6 bases). V shed 6 bases and J shed 1 base, with 13 bases lying between them. Germline CDR1 reads LNHDA; CDR2 reads SQIVND (reference sequence). CDR3 size: 16 residues. CDR3 region: CASSQMAGSGANVLTF. The CDR3 DNA reads as TGTGCCAGTAGCCAGATGGCGGGGTCTGGGGCCAACGTCCTGACTTTC.

There are a few counts of this clone. This chain joins TRBV9 and TRBJ2-7; TRBD1 agrees at 9 bases. CDR1 is SGDLS, CDR2 YYNGEE, per germline. This CDR3 spans 14 amino acids. V trimming: 4 bases; J trimming: 3 bases; junction bases outside the gene matches: 5. CDR3 loop: CASSPTGGFYEQYF. CDR3 DNA sequence: TGTGCCAGCAGCCCCACAGGGGGCTTCTACGAGCAGTACTTC. The variable domain in full, completed from reference TRBV9 and TRBJ2-7, reads DSGVTQTPKHLITATGQRVTLRCSPRSGDLSVYWYQQSLDQGLQFLIQYYNGEERAKGNILERFSAQQFPDLHSELNLSSLELGDSALYFCASSPTGGFYEQYFGPGTRLTVT.

This clone was counted only a few times. The V call is TRBV6-5, the J call TRBJ1-5; D unresolved. Germline V gives CDR1 MNHEY, CDR2 SVGAGI. Trimming left V 6 bases short and J 9 bases short, with 15 bases between. This CDR3 spans 13 amino acids. The CDR3 region is CASSDLTGVPQHF. The CDR3 DNA sequence: TGTGCCAGCAGCGATTTGACGGGTGTGCCCCAGCATTTT.

V gene TRBV7-9 combines with J gene TRBJ2-3; 7 bases are shared with TRBD2. This CDR3 has 18 residues. Per germline, CDR1 SEHNR and CDR2 FQNEAQ (reference sequence). V was clipped by 4 bases and J by 6 bases; unmatched bases: 19. CDR3 DNA sequence: TGTGCCAGCAGCTATTATAGGGGAGGGCCAGGTTTTGGGGATACGCAGTATTTT. Amino acids: CASSYYRGGPGFGDTQYF.

The chain uses TRBV7-9 and TRBJ2-3; TRBD1 is a possible D gene (5 bases). Trimming cost V 3 bases and J 6 bases, with 16 bases left between them. Germline CDR1 SEHNR, CDR2 FQNEAQ (reference sequence). The CDR3 is 15 amino acids. The CDR3 sequence is CASSFGMAGMDTQYF. The CDR3 coding sequence is TGTGCCAGCAGCTTTGGTATGGCAGGGATGGATACGCAGTATTTT.